The source of this T cell receptor beta chain is a study of T cells after yellow fever vaccination. Overall study context: When fractions had low cell numbers, they were prepared with SMART-Seq v4 Ultra Low Input. Study results and limitations: Contaminants from the bulk population, in the form of abundant clonotypes, could be found in FACS-sorted repertoires. A small proportion of clonotypes was detected in both the CD4 and CD8 compartments. Detected again after the booster were most primary-vaccination clones, at almost 97% CD4 and approximately 85% CD8.

The CDR3 totals 16 residues. In germline, CDR1 is ENHRY, CDR2 SYGVKD. V trimming: 5 bases; J trimming: 3 bases; junction bases outside the gene matches: 6. TCRdb reanalysed the 5' RACE reads using MiXCR and keeps one entry per CDR3 protein. The data show some 600,000 distinct CDR3 sequences, 9% to 15% seen once. To note about this clonotype: Antigen: not known.

Sequencing used PBMCs, obtained on the day of the yellow fever booster vaccination. This TCR was sampled from a young man who received the YFV17D yellow fever vaccine. This chain uses TRBV10-3 with TRBJ2-3, with TRBD2 identical over 12 bases. The CDR3 DNA reads as TGTGCCATCAGTTCCGGACTAGCGGGACGAACAGATACGCAGTATTTT. Its translation is CAISSGLAGRTDTQYF.